The rows below give T cell receptor beta chains drawn from one sample of a study of T cell repertoires in cytomegalovirus infection. One entry per CDR3 protein results from TCRdb running MiXCR on the reads. This repertoire shows a few hundred thousand distinct CDR3 sequences, more than 30% found once; its top ten account for roughly a sixth. Their cognate antigens are unknown. The input for sequencing was cultured PBMCs, taken from culture after CMV antigen stimulation. The source is a human donor in good health (CMV status not recorded). Some clones in this sample may be carry-over from other donors' samples. CDR3s include the opening cysteine and the closing phenylalanine or tryptophan. The D gene is left open where the match is weak. Expanded clones get a size class; other rows say once, few or many, or leave the size out.

j_call d_call v_call clone_size cdr3_nt cdr3_aa
TRBJ1-2 . TRBV4-2 . TGTGCCAGCAGCCAAGATGATAGGACTACCTCTGGCTACACCTTC CASSQDDRTTSGYTF
TRBJ2-5 TRBD2 TRBV11-3 . TGTGCCAGCAGCTTACTACTAGCGGGAGGGCGAGAGACCCAGTACTTC CASSLLLAGGRETQYF
TRBJ2-1 . TRBV14 . TGTGCCAGCAGCGAACCGGGACTCTACAATGAGCAGTTCTTC CASSEPGLYNEQFF
TRBJ2-1 TRBD2 TRBV19 . TGTGCCAGTACCACGACTAGCGGGAGAGGGGCAGGCTACAATGAGCAGTTCTTC CASTTTSGRGAGYNEQFF
TRBJ2-3 TRBD2 TRBV11-3 . TGTGCCAGCAGCTTAGGGGTAGCGGGAGCGACAGATACGCAGTATTTT CASSLGVAGATDTQYF
TRBJ2-1 . TRBV7-6 . TGTGCCAGCAGCGGGTCGGGCAGGGTCGTGTTCTATGAGCAGTTCTTC CASSGSGRVVFYEQFF
TRBJ2-1 . TRBV10-2 . TGCGCCAGCAGGCCCAATGAGCAGTTCTTC CASRPNEQFF
TRBJ2-4 . TRBV27 . TGTGCCAGCAGTCCAACCGGGACCCGAGATAGGGCCAAAAACATTCAGTACTTC CASSPTGTRDRAKNIQYF
TRBJ2-7 . TRBV30 . TGTGCCTGGAGTGCGGGGGCCGGCTACGAGCAGTACTTC CAWSAGAGYEQYF
TRBJ2-2 TRBD2 TRBV11-2 few TGTGCCAGCAGCCGGATAGCGGGAGGGCCCGGGGAGCTGTTTTTT CASSRIAGGPGELFF
TRBJ2-2 . TRBV5-4 few TGTGCCAGCAGCTTTAAAGGGACCGGGGAGCTGTTTTTT CASSFKGTGELFF
TRBJ1-5 . TRBV6-2/TRBV6-3 . TGTGCCAGCAGTCCCCGATGGCAGGGCAATCAGCCCCAGCATTTT CASSPRWQGNQPQHF
TRBJ2-3 . TRBV12-3/TRBV12-4 few TGTGCCAGGACGGGGCAGGATTCGCAGTATTTT CARTGQDSQYF
TRBJ1-5 TRBD1 TRBV5-6 . TGTGCCAGCAGCAGGGACAGGGGGTTGCGCAATCAGCCCCAGCATTTT CASSRDRGLRNQPQHF
TRBJ2-7 . TRBV28 once TGTGCCAGCATCGTTGGCAGCGAGCAGTACTTC CASIVGSEQYF
TRBJ2-1 TRBD2 TRBV27 few TGTGCCAGCACCCCCACTAGCGTTGGAAATGAGCAGTTCTTC CASTPTSVGNEQFF
TRBJ2-1 TRBD2 TRBV12-3/TRBV12-4 many TGTGCCAGCAGGGGCGAAAGGACTAGACTGACCTCCTACAATGAGCAGTTCTTC CASRGERTRLTSYNEQFF
TRBJ2-1 . TRBV11-3 . TGTGCCAGCAGCTTGTCCCTGGAGTACAATGAGCAGTTCTTC CASSLSLEYNEQFF
TRBJ2-3 . TRBV7-2 many TGTGCCAGCAGCCAACAGGGTAGTAGGACAGATACGCAGTATTTT CASSQQGSRTDTQYF
TRBJ1-5 . TRBV7-2 few TGTGCCAGCAGCGACCCCGTCCAGGGGTTATATAGCAATCAGCCCCAGCATTTT CASSDPVQGLYSNQPQHF
TRBJ2-7 . TRBV7-2 . TGTGCCAGCAGCTTAAGCAGGGACCACGAGCAGTACTTC CASSLSRDHEQYF
TRBJ1-1 . TRBV7-9 . TGTGCCAGTCAGGGGTTGTCGACTGAAGCTTTCTTT CASQGLSTEAFF
TRBJ1-5 . TRBV12-5 . TGTGCTAGTGGTTTCCTTACGAGCAATCAGCCCCAGCATTTT CASGFLTSNQPQHF
TRBJ1-1 . TRBV7-9 few TGTGCCAGCAGCGACACAGCGGCGAACACTGAAGCTTTCTTT CASSDTAANTEAFF
TRBJ1-6 . TRBV6-1 few TGTGCCAGCAGTGTAAGGACAGCCAATTCACCCCTCCACTTT CASSVRTANSPLHF
TRBJ1-3 . TRBV12-3/TRBV12-4 . TGTGCCAGCAGCCACGACACTGGAAACACCATATATTTT CASSHDTGNTIYF
TRBJ2-4 . TRBV4-1 few TGCGCCAGCAGCCAACCACTAGCCAAAAACATTCAGTACTTC CASSQPLAKNIQYF
TRBJ1-5 . TRBV12-3/TRBV12-4 few TGTGCCAGCAGTTTAGCATACAGGAGCAATCAGCCCCAGCATTTT CASSLAYRSNQPQHF
TRBJ2-2 TRBD2 TRBV4-2 . TGTGCCAGCAGCCAAGAGAGTCTAGCGGCGAACACCGGGGAGCTGTTTTTT CASSQESLAANTGELFF
TRBJ2-3 TRBD2 TRBV7-6 . TGTGCCAGCAGCTGTGTAGGCGGGAGGGGCTGTTGGAGGGATACGCAGTATTTT CASSCVGGRGCWRDTQYF
TRBJ2-5 . TRBV7-2 . TGTGCCAGCAGCCCATGGGCACAAGAGACCCAGTACTTC CASSPWAQETQYF
TRBJ1-5 TRBD1 TRBV28 . TGTGCCAGCAGTTTAAGACAGGGAATGGCTGGGCAGCCCCAGCATTTT CASSLRQGMAGQPQHF
TRBJ2-1 . TRBV2 once TGTGCCAGCACAAGGGACAATGAGCAGTTCTTC CASTRDNEQFF
TRBJ2-3 TRBD2 TRBV24-1 few TGTGCCACCGGCGTGGCTAGCGGGAGCGCAGATACGCAGTATTTT CATGVASGSADTQYF
TRBJ2-7 TRBD2 TRBV7-9 . TGTGCCAGCAGCTTAGGGACTAGGCTTGAGCAGTACTTC CASSLGTRLEQYF
TRBJ2-2 . TRBV12-3/TRBV12-4 few TGTGCCAGCAGGCCCAGAAGCGGGGAGCTGTTTTTT CASRPRSGELFF
TRBJ1-1 . TRBV7-9 few TGTGCCAGCCGTCACGGTTACACTGAAGCTTTCTTT CASRHGYTEAFF
TRBJ1-2 . TRBV7-4 . TGTGCCAGCAGCCCCCGGCTAGCGGGCTATGGCTACACCTTC CASSPRLAGYGYTF
TRBJ1-2 TRBD1 TRBV12-3/TRBV12-4 few TGTGCCAGCAGTCTCCGGGGACAGGGCGCGAAGGGCTACACCTTC CASSLRGQGAKGYTF
TRBJ2-1 . TRBV6-5 . TGTGCCAGCGGGGGCGGATACAATGAGCAGTTCTTC CASGGGYNEQFF
TRBJ2-1 TRBD2 TRBV6-5 . TGTGCCAGCAGTGTTAGACTAGCGGGGATCAATGAGCAGTTCTTC CASSVRLAGINEQFF
TRBJ2-2 TRBD2 TRBV10-3 . TGTGCCATCAGCTCAACTAGCGGGAGCAAGGGCTCGAACACCGGGGAGCTGTTTTTT CAISSTSGSKGSNTGELFF
TRBJ2-1 . TRBV6-5 few TGTGCCAGCAGTCCCGGGAGCCAATACAATGAGCAGTTCTTC CASSPGSQYNEQFF
TRBJ1-1 . TRBV6-2/TRBV6-3 few TGTGCCAGCAGTTACTCATCCCGGGCGAACACTGAAGCTTTCTTT CASSYSSRANTEAFF
TRBJ1-1 TRBD1 TRBV12-3/TRBV12-4 few TGTGCCAGCAGTTATTTCCGGACAGGGGGCACTGAAGCTTTCTTT CASSYFRTGGTEAFF
TRBJ2-7 TRBD2 TRBV28 . TGTGCCAGCGGGACTAGCGGGACCGTACAGTACTTC CASGTSGTVQYF
TRBJ2-7 . TRBV27 few TGTGCCAGCAGTGCCGGCTTCTACGAGCAGTACTTC CASSAGFYEQYF
TRBJ2-2 . TRBV7-4 few TGTGCCAGCAGCGAGTGGACAGACTACACCGGGGAGCTGTTTTTT CASSEWTDYTGELFF
TRBJ2-7 . TRBV7-6 few TGTGCCAGCAGTCAAACTGCTACCTACGAGCAGTACTTC CASSQTATYEQYF
TRBJ2-3 . TRBV20-1 once TGCAGTGCTAGAGATTTTTCACTGGGTGGAACGCAGTATTTT CSARDFSLGGTQYF
TRBJ2-3 . TRBV12-3/TRBV12-4 few TGTGCCAGCAGTATCGACCCATCCACAGATACGCAGTATTTT CASSIDPSTDTQYF
TRBJ2-1 TRBD1 TRBV6-2/TRBV6-3 . TGTGCCAGCAGTCCGGACAGGGCGCAGTTCTTC CASSPDRAQFF
TRBJ2-2 . TRBV19 . TGTGCCAGTAGTATCGGTGGAGGGGAGCTGTTTTTT CASSIGGGELFF
TRBJ2-1 . TRBV7-3 . TGTGCCAGCAGCCTAGGATTCGGGACAGAGCAGTTCTTC CASSLGFGTEQFF
TRBJ2-2 TRBD2 TRBV11-3 . TGTGCCACCATGAGAGGTAGCGGGAGGGATCCCGGGGAGCTGTTTTTT CATMRGSGRDPGELFF
TRBJ2-4 . TRBV6-2/TRBV6-3 . TGTGCCAGCGCACAACAGACCATTCAGTACTTC CASAQQTIQYF
TRBJ2-1 . TRBV19 few TGTGCCAGTAGTATAGGGGACGGGAATGAGCAGTTCTTC CASSIGDGNEQFF
TRBJ2-1 TRBD2 TRBV6-2/TRBV6-3 few TGTGCCAGCAGCCACACCCTTGTAGCGGGAAAATCATACAATGAGCAGTTCTTC CASSHTLVAGKSYNEQFF
TRBJ2-1 . TRBV7-9 . TGTGCCAGCAGCTTAGTCCGGTTGCGGGACGACTACAATGAGCAGTTCTTC CASSLVRLRDDYNEQFF
TRBJ2-7 . TRBV29-1 . TGCAGCGTCACCGACGGGTCCTACGAGCAGTACTTC CSVTDGSYEQYF